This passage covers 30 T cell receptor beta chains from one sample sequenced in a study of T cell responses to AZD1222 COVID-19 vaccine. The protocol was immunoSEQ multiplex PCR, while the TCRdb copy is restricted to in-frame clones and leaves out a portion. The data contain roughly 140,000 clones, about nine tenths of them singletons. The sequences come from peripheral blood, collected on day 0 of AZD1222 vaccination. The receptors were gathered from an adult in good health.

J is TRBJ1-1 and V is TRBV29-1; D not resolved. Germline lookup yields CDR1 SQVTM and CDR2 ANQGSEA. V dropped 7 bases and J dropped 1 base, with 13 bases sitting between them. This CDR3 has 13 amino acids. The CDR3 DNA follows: TGCAGCGCCCTGATGGTGTCGAACACTGAAGCTTTCTTT. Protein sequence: CSALMVSNTEAFF.

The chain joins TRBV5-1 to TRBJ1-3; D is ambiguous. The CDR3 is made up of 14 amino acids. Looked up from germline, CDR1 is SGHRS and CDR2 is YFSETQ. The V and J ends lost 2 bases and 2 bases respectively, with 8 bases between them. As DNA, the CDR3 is TGCGCCAGCAGCTTAATTTCTACTGGAAACACCATATATTTT. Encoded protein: CASSLISTGNTIYF.

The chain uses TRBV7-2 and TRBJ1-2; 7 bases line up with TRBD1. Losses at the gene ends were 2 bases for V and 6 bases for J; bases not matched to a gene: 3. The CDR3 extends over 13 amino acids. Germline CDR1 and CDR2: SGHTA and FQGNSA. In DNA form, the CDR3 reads TGTGCCAGCAGCTTAAGGGGGCAGGATGGCTACACCTTC. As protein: CASSLRGQDGYTF.

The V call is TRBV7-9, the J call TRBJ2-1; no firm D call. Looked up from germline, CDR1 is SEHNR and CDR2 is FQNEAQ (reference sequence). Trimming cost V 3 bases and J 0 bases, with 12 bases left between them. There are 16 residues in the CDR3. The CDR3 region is CASSFLTISSYNEQFF. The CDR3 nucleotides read TGTGCCAGCAGCTTTCTAACGATTAGCTCCTACAATGAGCAGTTCTTC.

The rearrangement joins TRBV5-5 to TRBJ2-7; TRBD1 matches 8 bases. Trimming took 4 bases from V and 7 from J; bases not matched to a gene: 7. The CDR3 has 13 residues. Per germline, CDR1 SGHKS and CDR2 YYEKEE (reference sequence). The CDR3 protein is CASSGGTGYEQYF. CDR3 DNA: TGTGCCAGCAGCGGCGGGACAGGCTATGAGCAGTACTTC. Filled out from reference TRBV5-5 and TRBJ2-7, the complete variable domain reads DAGVTQSPTHLIKTRGQQVTLRCSPISGHKSVSWYQQVLGQGPQFIFQYYEKEERGRGNFPDRFSARQFPNYSSELNVNALLLGDSALYLCASSGGTGYEQYFGPGTRLTVT.

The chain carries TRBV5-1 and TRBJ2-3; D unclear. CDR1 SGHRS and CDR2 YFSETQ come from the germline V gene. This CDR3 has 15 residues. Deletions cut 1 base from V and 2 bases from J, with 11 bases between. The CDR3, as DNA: TGCGCCAGCAGCTTGCGCGGAACCTACACAGATACGCAGTATTTT. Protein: CASSLRGTYTDTQYF.

For the CDR3, the DNA is TGTGCCAGCAGCCATAAACCCGGACTCCTCGGTCGCAATCAGCCCCAGCATTTT. It codes for CASSHKPGLLGRNQPQHF. This chain connects TRBV6-2 or TRBV6-3 to TRBJ1-5; D is unresolved. Trimming removed 6 bases from V and 2 bases from J, with 23 bases in between. Germline lookup yields CDR1 MNHEY and CDR2 SVGEGT. The length of the CDR3 is 18 residues.

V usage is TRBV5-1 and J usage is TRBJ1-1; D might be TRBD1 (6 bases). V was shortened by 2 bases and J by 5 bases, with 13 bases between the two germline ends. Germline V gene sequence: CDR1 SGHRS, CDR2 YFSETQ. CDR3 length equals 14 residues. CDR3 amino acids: CASSFRGGETEAFF. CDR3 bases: TGCGCCAGCAGCTTTAGGGGGGGCGAGACTGAAGCTTTCTTT. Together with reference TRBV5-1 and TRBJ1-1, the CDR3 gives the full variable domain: KAGVTQTPRYLIKTRGQQVTLSCSPISGHRSVSWYQQTPGQGLQFLFEYFSETQRNKGNFPGRFSGRQFSNSRSEMNVSTLELGDSALYLCASSFRGGETEAFFGQGTRLTVV.

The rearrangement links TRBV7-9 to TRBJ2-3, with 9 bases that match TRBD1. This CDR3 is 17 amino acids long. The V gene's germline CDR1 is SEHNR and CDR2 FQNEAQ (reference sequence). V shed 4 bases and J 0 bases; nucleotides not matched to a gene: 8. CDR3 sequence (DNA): TGTGCCAGCAGCTCGGAGAGGACAGGGGTTAGCACAGATACGCAGTATTTT. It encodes CASSSERTGVSTDTQYF.

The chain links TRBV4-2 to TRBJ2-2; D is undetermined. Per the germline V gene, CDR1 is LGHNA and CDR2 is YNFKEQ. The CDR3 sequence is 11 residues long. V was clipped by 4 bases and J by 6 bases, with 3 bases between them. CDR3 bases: TGTGCCAGCAGCCTGCCCGGGGAGCTGTTTTTT. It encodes CASSLPGELFF.

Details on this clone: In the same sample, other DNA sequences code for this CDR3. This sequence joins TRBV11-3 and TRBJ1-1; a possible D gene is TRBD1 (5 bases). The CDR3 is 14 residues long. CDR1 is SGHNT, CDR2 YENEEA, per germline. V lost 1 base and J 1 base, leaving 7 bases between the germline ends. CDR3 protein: CASSLVQGNTEAFF. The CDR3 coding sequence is TGTGCCAGCAGCTTAGTGCAGGGGAACACTGAAGCTTTCTTT.

CDR3 bases: TGTGCCAGCAGCGTAGCCCGGGGGCTCTCTGGGGCCAACGTCCTGACTTTC. It codes for CASSVARGLSGANVLTF. The V gene is TRBV9, the J gene TRBJ2-6; D may match TRBD1 or TRBD2 (6 bases each). Trimming stripped 0 bases from V and 0 bases from J, with 10 bases between. Germline assignment: CDR1 SGDLS and CDR2 YYNGEE. This CDR3 has 17 amino acids.

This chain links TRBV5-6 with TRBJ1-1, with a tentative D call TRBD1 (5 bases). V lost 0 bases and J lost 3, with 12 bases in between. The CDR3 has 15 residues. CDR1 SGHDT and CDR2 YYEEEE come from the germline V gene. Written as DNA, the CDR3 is TGTGCCAGCAGCTTGGTGGAGGGGTGGGACACTGAAGCTTTCTTT. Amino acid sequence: CASSLVEGWDTEAFF.

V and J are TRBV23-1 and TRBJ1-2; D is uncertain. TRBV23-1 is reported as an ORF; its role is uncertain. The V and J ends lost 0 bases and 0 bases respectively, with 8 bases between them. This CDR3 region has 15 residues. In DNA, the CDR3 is TGCGCCAGCAGTCAATCTCGGGTTACTAACTATGGCTACACCTTC. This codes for CASSQSRVTNYGYTF.

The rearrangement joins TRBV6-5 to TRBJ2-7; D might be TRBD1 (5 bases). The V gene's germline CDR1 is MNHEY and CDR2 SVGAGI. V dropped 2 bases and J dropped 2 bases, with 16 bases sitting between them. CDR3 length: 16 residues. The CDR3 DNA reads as TGTGCCAGCAGTTACGGTTGGCAGGGCTACCCCTACGAGCAGTACTTC. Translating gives CASSYGWQGYPYEQYF.

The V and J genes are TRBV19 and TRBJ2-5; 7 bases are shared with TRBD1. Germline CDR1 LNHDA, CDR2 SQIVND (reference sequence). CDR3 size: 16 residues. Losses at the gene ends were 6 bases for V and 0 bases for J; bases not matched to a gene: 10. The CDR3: CASRVAGTAYQETQYF. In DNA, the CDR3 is TGTGCCAGTAGGGTGGCCGGGACAGCGTACCAAGAGACCCAGTACTTC.

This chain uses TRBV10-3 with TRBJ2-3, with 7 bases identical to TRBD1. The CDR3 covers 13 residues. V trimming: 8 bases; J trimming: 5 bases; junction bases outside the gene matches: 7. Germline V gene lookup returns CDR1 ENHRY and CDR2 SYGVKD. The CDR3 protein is CAIGTGVEDTQYF. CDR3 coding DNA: TGTGCCATCGGAACAGGGGTGGAAGATACGCAGTATTTT.

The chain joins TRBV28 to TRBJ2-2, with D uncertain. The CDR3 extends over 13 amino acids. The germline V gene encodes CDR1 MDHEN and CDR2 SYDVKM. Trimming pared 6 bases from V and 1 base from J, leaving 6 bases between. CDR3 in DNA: TGTGCCAGCAGGCTGGAGAACACCGGGGAGCTGTTTTTT. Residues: CASRLENTGELFF.

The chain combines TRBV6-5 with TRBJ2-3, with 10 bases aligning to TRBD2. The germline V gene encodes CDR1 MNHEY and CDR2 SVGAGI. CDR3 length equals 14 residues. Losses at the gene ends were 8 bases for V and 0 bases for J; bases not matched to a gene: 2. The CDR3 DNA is TGTGCCAGCCTGACTAGCGGGAGCACAGATACGCAGTATTTT. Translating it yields CASLTSGSTDTQYF.

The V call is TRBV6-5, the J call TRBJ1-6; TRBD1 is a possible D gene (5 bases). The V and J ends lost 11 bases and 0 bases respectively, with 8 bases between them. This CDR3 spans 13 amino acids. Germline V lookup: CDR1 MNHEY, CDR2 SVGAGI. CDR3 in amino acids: CAARGSYNSPLHF. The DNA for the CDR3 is TGTGCCGCTAGGGGCTCCTATAATTCACCCCTCCACTTT.

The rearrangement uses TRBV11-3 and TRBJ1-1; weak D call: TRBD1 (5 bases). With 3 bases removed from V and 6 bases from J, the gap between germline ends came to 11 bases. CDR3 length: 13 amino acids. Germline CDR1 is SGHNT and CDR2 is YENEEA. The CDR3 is CASSFGRDAEAFF. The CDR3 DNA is TGTGCCAGCAGCTTCGGCAGGGACGCTGAAGCTTTCTTT. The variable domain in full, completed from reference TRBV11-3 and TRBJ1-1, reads EAGVVQSPRYKIIEKKQPVAFWCNPISGHNTLYWYLQNLGQGPELLIRYENEEAVDDSQLPKDRFSAERLKGVDSTLKIQPAELGDSAVYLCASSFGRDAEAFFGQGTRLTVV.

The CDR3 is CASSPRSGLVINEQFF. CDR3 sequence (DNA): TGTGCCAGCAGCCCGCGTTCCGGACTAGTTATCAATGAGCAGTTCTTC. The rearrangement uses TRBV7-3 and TRBJ2-1; TRBD2 agrees at 7 bases. Losses at the gene ends were 5 bases for V and 6 bases for J; bases not matched to a gene: 13. The germline CDR1 and CDR2 sequences are SGHTA and FQGTGA. The CDR3 spans 16 residues. The full variable domain, in which reference TRBV7-3 and TRBJ2-1 provide the parts outside the CDR3, is GAGVSQTPSNKVTEKGKYVELRCDPISGHTALYWYRQSLGQGPEFLIYFQGTGAADDSGLPNDRFFAVRPEGSVSTLKIQRTERGDSAVYLCASSPRSGLVINEQFFGPGTRLTVL.

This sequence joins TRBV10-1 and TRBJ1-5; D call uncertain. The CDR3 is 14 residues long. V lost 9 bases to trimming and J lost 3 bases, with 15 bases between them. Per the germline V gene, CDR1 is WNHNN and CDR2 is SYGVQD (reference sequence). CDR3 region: CARPIPGFNQPQHF. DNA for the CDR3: TGCGCCAGACCTATTCCGGGTTTCAATCAGCCCCAGCATTTT.

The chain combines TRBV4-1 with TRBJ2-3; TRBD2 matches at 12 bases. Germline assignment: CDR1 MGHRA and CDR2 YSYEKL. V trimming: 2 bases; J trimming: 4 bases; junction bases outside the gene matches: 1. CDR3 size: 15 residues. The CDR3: CASSQLAGGPDTQYF. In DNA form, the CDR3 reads TGCGCCAGCAGCCAACTAGCGGGAGGGCCAGATACGCAGTATTTT.

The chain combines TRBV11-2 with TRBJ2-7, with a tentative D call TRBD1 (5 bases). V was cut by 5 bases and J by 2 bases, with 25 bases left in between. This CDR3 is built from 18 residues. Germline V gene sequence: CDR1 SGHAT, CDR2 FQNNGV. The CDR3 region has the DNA TGTGCCAGCAGCACTGGGGCCCCCTCGGCAGGGCTCGCCTACGAGCAGTACTTC. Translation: CASSTGAPSAGLAYEQYF.

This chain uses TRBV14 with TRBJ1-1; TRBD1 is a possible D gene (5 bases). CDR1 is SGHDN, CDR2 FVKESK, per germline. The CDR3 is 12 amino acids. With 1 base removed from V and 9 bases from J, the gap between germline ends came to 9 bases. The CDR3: CASSQVGEKAFF. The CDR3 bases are TGTGCCAGCAGCCAAGTGGGGGAAAAAGCTTTCTTT.

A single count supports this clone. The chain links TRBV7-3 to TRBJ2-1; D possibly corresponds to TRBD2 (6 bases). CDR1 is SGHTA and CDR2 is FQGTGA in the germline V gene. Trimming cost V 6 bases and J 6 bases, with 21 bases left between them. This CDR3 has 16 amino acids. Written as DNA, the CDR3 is TGTGCCAGCAGTCTGACCCCGGGACTTTCCCTCAATGAGCAGTTCTTC. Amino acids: CASSLTPGLSLNEQFF.

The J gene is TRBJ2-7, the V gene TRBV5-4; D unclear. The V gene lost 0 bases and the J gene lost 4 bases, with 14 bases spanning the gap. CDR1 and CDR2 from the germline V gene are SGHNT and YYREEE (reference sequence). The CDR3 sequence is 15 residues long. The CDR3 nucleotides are TGTGCCAGCAGCTTGGCGGGCGGCTTGGGGTACGAGCAGTACTTC. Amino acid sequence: CASSLAGGLGYEQYF. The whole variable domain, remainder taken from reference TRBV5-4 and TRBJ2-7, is ETGVTQSPTHLIKTRGQQVTLRCSSQSGHNTVSWYQQALGQGPQFIFQYYREEENGRGNFPPRFSGLQFPNYSSELNVNALELDDSALYLCASSLAGGLGYEQYFGPGTRLTVT.

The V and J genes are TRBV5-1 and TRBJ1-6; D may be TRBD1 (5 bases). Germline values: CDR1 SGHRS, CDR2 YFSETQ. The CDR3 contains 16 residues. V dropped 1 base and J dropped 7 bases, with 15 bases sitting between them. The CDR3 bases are TGCGCCAGCAGCTTGAACGCCGGGACGCAAAATTCACCCCTCCACTTT. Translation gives CASSLNAGTQNSPLHF. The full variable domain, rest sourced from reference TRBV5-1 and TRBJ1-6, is KAGVTQTPRYLIKTRGQQVTLSCSPISGHRSVSWYQQTPGQGLQFLFEYFSETQRNKGNFPGRFSGRQFSNSRSEMNVSTLELGDSALYLCASSLNAGTQNSPLHFGNGTRLTVT.

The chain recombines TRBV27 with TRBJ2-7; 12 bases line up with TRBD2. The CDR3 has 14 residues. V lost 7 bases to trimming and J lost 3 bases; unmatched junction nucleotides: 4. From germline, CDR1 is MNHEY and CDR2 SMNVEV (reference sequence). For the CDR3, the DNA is TGTGCCAGCACTAGCGGGAGGGTTGACTACGAGCAGTACTTC. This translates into CASTSGRVDYEQYF.